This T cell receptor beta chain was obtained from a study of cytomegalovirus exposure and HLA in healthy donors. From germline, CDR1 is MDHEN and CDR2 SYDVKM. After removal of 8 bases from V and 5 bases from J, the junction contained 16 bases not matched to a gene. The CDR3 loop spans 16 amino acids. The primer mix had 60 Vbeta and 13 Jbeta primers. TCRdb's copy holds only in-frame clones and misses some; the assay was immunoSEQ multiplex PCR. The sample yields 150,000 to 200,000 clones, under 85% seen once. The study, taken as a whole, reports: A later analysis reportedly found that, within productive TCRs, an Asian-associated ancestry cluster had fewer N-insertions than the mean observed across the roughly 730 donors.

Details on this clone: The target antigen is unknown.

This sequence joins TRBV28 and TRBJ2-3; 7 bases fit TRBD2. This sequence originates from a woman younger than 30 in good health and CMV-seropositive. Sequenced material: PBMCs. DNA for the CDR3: TGTGCCAGCTCCGCCTCCGGGGGGATTGGGGTAGATACGCAGTATTTT. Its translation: CASSASGGIGVDTQYF.